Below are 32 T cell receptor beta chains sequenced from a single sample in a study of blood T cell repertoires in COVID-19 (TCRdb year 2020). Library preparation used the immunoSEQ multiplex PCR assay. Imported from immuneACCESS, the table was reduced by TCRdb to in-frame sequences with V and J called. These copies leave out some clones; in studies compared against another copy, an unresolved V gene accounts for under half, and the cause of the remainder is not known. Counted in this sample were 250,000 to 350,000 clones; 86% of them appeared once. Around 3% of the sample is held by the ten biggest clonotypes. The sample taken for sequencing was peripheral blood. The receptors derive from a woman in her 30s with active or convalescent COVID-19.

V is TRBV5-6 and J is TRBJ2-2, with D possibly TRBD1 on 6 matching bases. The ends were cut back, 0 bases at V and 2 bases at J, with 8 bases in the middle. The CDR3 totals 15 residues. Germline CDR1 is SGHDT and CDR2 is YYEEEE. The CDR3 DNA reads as TGTGCCAGCAGCTTGGATGGGACAAACACCGGGGAGCTGTTTTTT. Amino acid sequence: CASSLDGTNTGELFF.

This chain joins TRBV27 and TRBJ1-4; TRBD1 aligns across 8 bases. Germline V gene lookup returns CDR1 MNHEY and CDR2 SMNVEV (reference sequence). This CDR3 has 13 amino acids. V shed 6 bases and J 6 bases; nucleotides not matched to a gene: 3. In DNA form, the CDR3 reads TGTGCCAGCAGGGACAGGGCGGATGAAAAACTGTTTTTT. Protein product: CASRDRADEKLFF. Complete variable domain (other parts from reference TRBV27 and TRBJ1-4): EAQVTQNPRYLITVTGKKLTVTCSQNMNHEYMSWYRQDPGLGLRQIYYSMNVEVTDKGDVPEGYKVSRKEKRNFPLILESPSPNQTSLYFCASRDRADEKLFFGSGTQLSVL.

The CDR3 loop reads CASQRDNSYEQYF. CDR3 nucleotide sequence: TGTGCCAGCCAACGGGATAACTCCTACGAGCAGTACTTC. The rearrangement uses TRBV2 and TRBJ2-7; D possibly corresponds to TRBD2 (5 bases). CDR1 and CDR2 from the germline V gene are SNHLY and FYNNEI. The CDR3 contains 13 residues. The germline V and J ends were trimmed by 8 bases and 0 bases, with 11 bases remaining between them.

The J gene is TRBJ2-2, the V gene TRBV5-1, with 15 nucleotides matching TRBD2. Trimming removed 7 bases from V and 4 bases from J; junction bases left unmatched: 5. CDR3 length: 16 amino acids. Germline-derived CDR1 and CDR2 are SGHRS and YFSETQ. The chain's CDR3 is CASSGLAGGTTGELFF. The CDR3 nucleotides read TGCGCCAGCTCCGGACTAGCGGGGGGGACCACCGGGGAGCTGTTTTTT.

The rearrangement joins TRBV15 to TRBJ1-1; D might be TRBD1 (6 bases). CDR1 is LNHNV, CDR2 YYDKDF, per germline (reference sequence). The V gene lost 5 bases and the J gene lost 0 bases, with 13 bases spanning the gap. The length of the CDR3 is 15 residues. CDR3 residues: CATSRGQTLNTEAFF. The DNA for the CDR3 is TGTGCCACCAGCCGCGGACAGACCTTGAACACTGAAGCTTTCTTT.

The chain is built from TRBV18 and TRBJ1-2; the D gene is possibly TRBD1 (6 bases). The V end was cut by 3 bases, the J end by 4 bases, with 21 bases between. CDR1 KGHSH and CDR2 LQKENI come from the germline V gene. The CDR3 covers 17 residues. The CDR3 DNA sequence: TGTGCCAGCTCACCGGGATTGCACAGGGTGGTCAGCTATGGCTACACCTTC. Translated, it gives CASSPGLHRVVSYGYTF.

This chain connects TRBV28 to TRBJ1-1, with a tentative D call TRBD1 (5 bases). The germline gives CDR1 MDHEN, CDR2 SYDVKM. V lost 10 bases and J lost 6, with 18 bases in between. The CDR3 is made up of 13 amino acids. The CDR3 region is CATKIVGEAEAFF. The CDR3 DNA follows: TGTGCCACCAAAATCGTGGGGGAGGCTGAAGCTTTCTTT.

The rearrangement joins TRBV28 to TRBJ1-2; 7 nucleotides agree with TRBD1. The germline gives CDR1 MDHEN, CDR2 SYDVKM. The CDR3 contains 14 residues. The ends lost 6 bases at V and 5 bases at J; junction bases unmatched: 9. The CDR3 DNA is TGTGCCAGCAGCCTTAGGGGGCGAGGGTATGGCTACACCTTC. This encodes CASSLRGRGYGYTF.

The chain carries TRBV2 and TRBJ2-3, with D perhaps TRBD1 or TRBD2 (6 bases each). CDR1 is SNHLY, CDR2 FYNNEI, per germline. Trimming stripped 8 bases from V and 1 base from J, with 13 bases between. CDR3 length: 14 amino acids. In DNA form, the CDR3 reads TGTGCCAGCTGTGGGGGGCGAGGCACAGATACGCAGTATTTT. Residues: CASCGGRGTDTQYF.

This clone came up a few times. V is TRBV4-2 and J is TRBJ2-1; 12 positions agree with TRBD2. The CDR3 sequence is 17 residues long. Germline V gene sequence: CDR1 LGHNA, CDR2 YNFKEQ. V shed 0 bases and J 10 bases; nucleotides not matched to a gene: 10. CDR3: CASSQELAGGAVCEQFF. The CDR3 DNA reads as TGTGCCAGCAGCCAAGAGCTAGCGGGGGGGGCGGTTTGCGAGCAGTTCTTC.

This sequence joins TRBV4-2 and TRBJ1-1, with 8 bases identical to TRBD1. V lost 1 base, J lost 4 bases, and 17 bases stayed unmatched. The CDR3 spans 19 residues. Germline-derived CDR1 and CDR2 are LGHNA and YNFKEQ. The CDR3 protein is CASSQAAGQGASPPTEAFF. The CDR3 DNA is TGTGCCAGCAGCCAAGCGGCGGGCCAGGGGGCCTCCCCACCCACTGAAGCTTTCTTT.

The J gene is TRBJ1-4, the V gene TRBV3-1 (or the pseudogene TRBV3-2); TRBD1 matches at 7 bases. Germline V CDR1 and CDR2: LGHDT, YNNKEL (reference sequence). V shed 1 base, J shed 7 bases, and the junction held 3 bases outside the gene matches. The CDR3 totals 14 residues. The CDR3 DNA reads TGTGCCAGCAGCCAAGGTCCAGGGGGTGAAAAACTGTTTTTT. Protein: CASSQGPGGEKLFF.

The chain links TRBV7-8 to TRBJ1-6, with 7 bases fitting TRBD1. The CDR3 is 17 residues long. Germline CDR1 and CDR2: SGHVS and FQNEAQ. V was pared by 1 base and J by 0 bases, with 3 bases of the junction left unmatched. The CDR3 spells CASSLGTGRSYNSPLHF. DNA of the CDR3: TGTGCCAGCAGCTTAGGGACAGGACGCTCCTATAATTCACCCCTCCACTTT.

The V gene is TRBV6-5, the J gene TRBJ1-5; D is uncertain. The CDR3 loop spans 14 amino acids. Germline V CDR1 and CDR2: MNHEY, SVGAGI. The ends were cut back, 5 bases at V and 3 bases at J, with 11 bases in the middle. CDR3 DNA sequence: TGTGCCAGCAGTCGACCCGGGATCAATCAGCCCCAGCATTTT. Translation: CASSRPGINQPQHF.

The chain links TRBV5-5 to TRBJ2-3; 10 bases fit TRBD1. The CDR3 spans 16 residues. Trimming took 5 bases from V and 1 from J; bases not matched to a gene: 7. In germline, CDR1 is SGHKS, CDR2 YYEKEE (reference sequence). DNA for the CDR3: TGTGCCAGCAGAGGGGACAGGGGTTCGGGCACAGATACGCAGTATTTT. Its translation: CASRGDRGSGTDTQYF.

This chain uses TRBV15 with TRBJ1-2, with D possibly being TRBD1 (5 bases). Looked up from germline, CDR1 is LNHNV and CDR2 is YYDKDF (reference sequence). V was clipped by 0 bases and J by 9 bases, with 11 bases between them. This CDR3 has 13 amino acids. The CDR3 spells CATSRDDSWRYTF. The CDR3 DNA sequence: TGTGCCACCAGCAGAGATGACAGTTGGCGCTACACCTTC.

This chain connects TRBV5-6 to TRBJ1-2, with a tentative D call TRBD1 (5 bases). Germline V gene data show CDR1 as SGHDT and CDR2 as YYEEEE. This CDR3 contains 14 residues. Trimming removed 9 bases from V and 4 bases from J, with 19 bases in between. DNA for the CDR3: TGTGCCACCCGAATAGGGGCCGCCGCCTATGGCTACACCTTC. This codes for CATRIGAAAYGYTF.

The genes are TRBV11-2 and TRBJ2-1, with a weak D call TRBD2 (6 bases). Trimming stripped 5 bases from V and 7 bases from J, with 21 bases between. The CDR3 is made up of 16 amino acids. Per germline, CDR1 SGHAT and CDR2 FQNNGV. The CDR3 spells CASSPSRLGRWNEQFF. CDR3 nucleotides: TGTGCCAGCAGCCCCTCAAGACTAGGGCGGTGGAATGAGCAGTTCTTC.

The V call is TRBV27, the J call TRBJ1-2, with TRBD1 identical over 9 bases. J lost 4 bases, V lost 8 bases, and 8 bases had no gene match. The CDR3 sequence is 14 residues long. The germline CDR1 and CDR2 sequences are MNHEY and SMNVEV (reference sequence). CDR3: CASGKTGGVYGYTF. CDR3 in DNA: TGTGCCAGCGGAAAAACAGGGGGCGTCTATGGCTACACCTTC.

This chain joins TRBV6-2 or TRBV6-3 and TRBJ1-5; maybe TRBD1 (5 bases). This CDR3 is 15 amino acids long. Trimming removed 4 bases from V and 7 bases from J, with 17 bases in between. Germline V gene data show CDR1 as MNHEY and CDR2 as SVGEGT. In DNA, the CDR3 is TGTGCCAGCAGTTCGGGGGGAAGGGTCCAACAGCCCCAGCATTTT. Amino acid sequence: CASSSGGRVQQPQHF.

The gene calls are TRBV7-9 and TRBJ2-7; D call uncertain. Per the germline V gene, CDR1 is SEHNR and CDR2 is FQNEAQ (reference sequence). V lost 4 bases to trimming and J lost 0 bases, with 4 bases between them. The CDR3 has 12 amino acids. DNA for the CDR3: TGTGCCAGCAGCTCCTACTCCTACGAGCAGTACTTC. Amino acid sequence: CASSSYSYEQYF.

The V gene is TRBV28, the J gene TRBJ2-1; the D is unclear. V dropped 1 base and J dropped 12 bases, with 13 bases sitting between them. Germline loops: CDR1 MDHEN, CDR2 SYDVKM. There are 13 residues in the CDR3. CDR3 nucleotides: TGTGCCAGCAGTTTATCGCTAGATTTTGGGCAGTTCTTC. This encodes CASSLSLDFGQFF.

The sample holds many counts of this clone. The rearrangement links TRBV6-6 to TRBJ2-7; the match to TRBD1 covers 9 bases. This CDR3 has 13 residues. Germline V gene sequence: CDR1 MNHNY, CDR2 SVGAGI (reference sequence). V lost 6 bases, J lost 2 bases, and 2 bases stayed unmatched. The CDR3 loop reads CASRGTGTYEQYF. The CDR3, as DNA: TGTGCCAGCAGGGGGACAGGGACCTACGAGCAGTACTTC.

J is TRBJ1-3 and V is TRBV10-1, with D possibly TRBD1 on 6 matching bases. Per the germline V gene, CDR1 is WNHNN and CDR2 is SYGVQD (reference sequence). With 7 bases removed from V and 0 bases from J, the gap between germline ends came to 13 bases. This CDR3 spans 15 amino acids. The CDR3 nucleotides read TGCGCCAGCACAAGGGGGGGTAGCTCTGGAAACACCATATATTTT. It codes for CASTRGGSSGNTIYF.

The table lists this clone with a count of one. Here the CDR3 reads CASSLRAGGRQETQYF. In DNA form, the CDR3 reads TGCGCCAGCAGCTTGCGGGCAGGGGGCCGTCAAGAGACCCAGTACTTC. The chain combines TRBV5-1 with TRBJ2-5, with 8 bases aligning to TRBD1. The CDR3 consists of 16 residues. Looked up from germline, CDR1 is SGHRS and CDR2 is YFSETQ. Trimming at V came to 1 base and at J to 2 bases, leaving 7 bases not matched to a gene.

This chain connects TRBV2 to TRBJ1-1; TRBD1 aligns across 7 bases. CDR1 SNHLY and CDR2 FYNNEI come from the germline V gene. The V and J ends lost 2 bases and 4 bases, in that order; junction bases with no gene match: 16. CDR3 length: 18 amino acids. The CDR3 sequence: CASSERFSGQGESTEAFF. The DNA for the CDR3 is TGTGCCAGCAGTGAAAGATTCTCGGGTCAGGGGGAGAGCACTGAAGCTTTCTTT. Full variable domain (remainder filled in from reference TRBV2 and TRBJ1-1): EPEVTQTPSHQVTQMGQEVILRCVPISNHLYFYWYRQILGQKVEFLVSFYNNEISEKSEIFDDQFSVERPDGSNFTLKIRSTKLEDSAMYFCASSERFSGQGESTEAFFGQGTRLTVV.

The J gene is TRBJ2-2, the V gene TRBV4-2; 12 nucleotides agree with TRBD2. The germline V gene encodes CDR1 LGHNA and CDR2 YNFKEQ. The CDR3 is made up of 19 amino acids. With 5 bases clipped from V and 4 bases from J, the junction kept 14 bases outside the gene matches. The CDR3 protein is CASSARTSGVLSLTGELFF. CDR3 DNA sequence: TGTGCCAGCAGCGCCCGGACTAGCGGGGTCTTAAGCCTCACCGGGGAGCTGTTTTTT.

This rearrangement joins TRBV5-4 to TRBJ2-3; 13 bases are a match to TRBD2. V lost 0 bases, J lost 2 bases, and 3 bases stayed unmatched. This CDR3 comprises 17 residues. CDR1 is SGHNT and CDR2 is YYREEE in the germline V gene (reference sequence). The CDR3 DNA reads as TGTGCCAGCAGCTTGGGGACTAGCGGGGGTCCCACAGATACGCAGTATTTT. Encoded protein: CASSLGTSGGPTDTQYF.

The CDR3 here is CASSHQTGGEQYF. The CDR3 DNA reads as TGTGCCAGCAGCCACCAAACCGGGGGTGAGCAGTACTTC. This rearrangement joins TRBV27 to TRBJ2-7, with D possibly matching TRBD2 (6 bases). The CDR3 totals 13 residues. CDR1 MNHEY and CDR2 SMNVEV come from the germline V gene (reference sequence). V dropped 6 bases and J dropped 7 bases, with 16 bases sitting between them.

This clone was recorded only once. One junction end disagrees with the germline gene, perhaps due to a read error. The CDR3 sequence is CASSPPGTGALLHF. The DNA for the CDR3 is TGTGCCAGCTCACCACCCGGGACAGGGGCCCTTCTCCACTTC. The rearrangement joins TRBV18 to TRBJ1-2, with TRBD1 identical over 10 bases. This CDR3 region has 14 residues. From germline, CDR1 is KGHSH and CDR2 LQKENI.

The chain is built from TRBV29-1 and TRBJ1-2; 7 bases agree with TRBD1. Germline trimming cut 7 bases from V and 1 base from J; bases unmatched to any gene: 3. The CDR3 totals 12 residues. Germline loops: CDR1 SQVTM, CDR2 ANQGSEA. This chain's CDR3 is CSAQGINYGYTF. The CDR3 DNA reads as TGCAGCGCACAGGGGATTAACTATGGCTACACCTTC.

The CDR3, as DNA: TGTGCCAGCAGTTTGGGACTAGCGGGGGGACAAGAGACCCAGTACTTC. It encodes CASSLGLAGGQETQYF. The chain employs TRBV27 and TRBJ2-5; the match to TRBD2 covers 15 bases. There are 16 residues in the CDR3. J was trimmed by 2 bases and V by 3 bases; bases with no gene match: 1. Germline assignment: CDR1 MNHEY and CDR2 SMNVEV (reference sequence).